These 20 T cell receptor beta chains came from one sample sequenced in a study of shared clonotypes between healthy human individuals. Produced via immunoSEQ multiplex PCR; TCRdb's table is partial and in-frame only. The sample gives some 1 million clones, 65% to 75% of which show up once; over 1.3% is in the top ten. The specimen was memory CD4+ T cells sorted from blood. As for subset: CD45RA-negative fraction. These receptors came from a man aged 18 to 29 in good health.

This chain links TRBV18 with TRBJ1-4, with D unclear. CDR1 is KGHSH and CDR2 is LQKENI in the germline V gene. V was clipped by 2 bases and J by 6 bases, with 7 bases between them. The CDR3 is 13 residues long. The CDR3: CASSPKRDEKLFF. The DNA of the CDR3 is TGTGCCAGCTCACCAAAAAGAGATGAAAAACTGTTTTTT.

The chain is built from TRBV5-4 and TRBJ1-6; no clear D. The CDR3 runs to 16 residues. Per the germline V gene, CDR1 is SGHNT and CDR2 is YYREEE (reference sequence). Trimming shortened V by 0 bases and J by 0 bases, and 7 bases separated the two germline ends. CDR3 residues: CASSLAGSSYNSPLHF. CDR3 nucleotides: TGTGCCAGCAGCTTGGCCGGGAGCTCCTATAATTCACCCCTCCACTTT.

This clone was observed a few times. The rearrangement links TRBV5-6 to TRBJ1-1; 8 bases line up with TRBD1. Germline lookup yields CDR1 SGHDT and CDR2 YYEEEE. The CDR3 extends over 16 amino acids. V dropped 4 bases and J dropped 1; count of bases not matched to a gene: 9. CDR3 in DNA: TGTGCCAGCAGCCCCAACAGGGGGTCACCGAACACTGAAGCTTTCTTT. Translated: CASSPNRGSPNTEAFF.

This clone was counted a single time. The chain couples TRBV5-1 to TRBJ2-5; no definite D call. Germline CDR1 is SGHRS and CDR2 is YFSETQ. CDR3 length equals 15 residues. V was shortened by 0 bases and J by 0 bases, with 9 bases between the two germline ends. The CDR3 reads CASSLGGQYQETQYF. The CDR3 coding sequence is TGCGCCAGCAGCTTGGGTGGCCAGTACCAAGAGACCCAGTACTTC.

This clone was recorded at least ten times. V gene TRBV29-1 combines with J gene TRBJ2-1; TRBD2 matches 7 bases. Germline assignment: CDR1 SQVTM and CDR2 ANQGSEA. This CDR3 region has 14 residues. The CDR3 loop reads CGLKGGSSYNEQFF. DNA of the CDR3: TGCGGGTTGAAAGGCGGGAGCTCCTACAATGAGCAGTTCTTC.

The CDR3 region has the DNA TGCGCCAGCAGCTATTTCACAGATACGCAGTATTTT. This sequence encodes CASSYFTDTQYF. This chain connects TRBV5-1 to TRBJ2-3; D gene ambiguous. The germline gives CDR1 SGHRS, CDR2 YFSETQ. Trimming cost V 3 bases and J 2 bases, with 4 bases left between them. This CDR3 has 12 residues.

The V gene is TRBV7-9, the J gene TRBJ1-1; 7 bases are a match to TRBD1. Germline CDR1 SEHNR, CDR2 FQNEAQ (reference sequence). The V and J ends lost 1 base and 10 bases, in that order; junction bases with no gene match: 6. This CDR3 has 13 residues. CDR3 in DNA: TGTGCCAGCAGCTTAGAGGGAGGGACAGCAGCTTTCTTT. Amino acid sequence: CASSLEGGTAAFF.

The chain carries TRBV19 and TRBJ2-1; 9 bases are a match to TRBD2. CDR1 is LNHDA and CDR2 is SQIVND in the germline V gene (reference sequence). The CDR3 sequence is 16 residues long. Trimming at V came to 0 bases and at J to 3 bases, leaving 3 bases not matched to a gene. CDR3 residues: CASSIDAGGIYNEQFF. The DNA for the CDR3 is TGTGCCAGTAGTATAGATGCGGGGGGGATCTACAATGAGCAGTTCTTC.

This chain connects TRBV5-1 to TRBJ2-7, with 7 bases fitting TRBD2. J was trimmed by 5 bases and V by 1 base; bases with no gene match: 6. Germline V gene data show CDR1 as SGHRS and CDR2 as YFSETQ. This CDR3 is built from 14 residues. This CDR3 is CASSLMGGPDEQYF. CDR3 nucleotide sequence: TGCGCCAGCAGCTTGATGGGAGGGCCCGACGAGCAGTACTTC.

This clone was counted ten times or more. The chain recombines TRBV7-8 with TRBJ1-2, with TRBD1 matching 7 bases. Germline V gene data show CDR1 as SGHVS and CDR2 as FQNEAQ. V shed 4 bases and J 2 bases; nucleotides not matched to a gene: 7. The CDR3 loop spans 15 amino acids. The CDR3 DNA is TGTGCCAGCAGCTGGAGGACAGGTCCCAACTATGGCTACACCTTC. It translates to CASSWRTGPNYGYTF. The full variable domain, its missing parts supplied by reference TRBV7-8 and TRBJ1-2, is GAGVSQSPRYKVAKRGQDVALRCDPISGHVSLFWYQQALGQGPEFLTYFQNEAQLDKSGLPSDRFFAERPEGSVSTLKIQRTQQEDSAVYLCASSWRTGPNYGYTFGSGTRLTVV.

This clone has a single count. The chain uses TRBV5-6 and TRBJ2-4; no clear D. The CDR3 sequence is 16 residues long. The germline V gene encodes CDR1 SGHDT and CDR2 YYEEEE. V dropped 3 bases and J dropped 1 base, with 14 bases sitting between them. For the CDR3, the DNA is TGTGCCAGCAGCTATCGCGGTAGACTGGCCAAAAACATTCAGTACTTC. Amino acid sequence: CASSYRGRLAKNIQYF.

Many counts were recorded for this clone. This rearrangement joins TRBV25-1 to TRBJ2-1, with 10 bases that match TRBD2. From germline, CDR1 is MGHDK and CDR2 SYGVNS. The ends lost 2 bases at V and 2 bases at J; junction bases unmatched: 0. The CDR3 is 15 residues long. The CDR3 spells CASSETSGAYNEQFF. The DNA for the CDR3 is TGTGCCAGCAGTGAAACTAGCGGGGCCTACAATGAGCAGTTCTTC.

V gene TRBV13 combines with J gene TRBJ2-1, with TRBD2 matching over 8 bases. The CDR3 runs to 14 residues. Trimming at V came to 4 bases and at J to 5 bases, leaving 4 bases not matched to a gene. The germline CDR1 and CDR2 sequences are PRHDT and FYEKMQ (reference sequence). The CDR3 DNA reads TGTGCCAGCAGCTGGATAGCGGGGCACAATGAGCAGTTCTTC. It yields the protein CASSWIAGHNEQFF.

V gene TRBV29-1 combines with J gene TRBJ2-2; D is perhaps TRBD2 (6 bases). The CDR3 is 11 amino acids. Germline CDR1 and CDR2: SQVTM and ANQGSEA. Between the trimmed V and J ends, which lost 4 bases and 7 bases, there was a span of 7 bases. CDR3 sequence: CSVGGVGELFF. DNA of the CDR3: TGCAGCGTTGGCGGGGTCGGGGAGCTGTTTTTT.

The sample holds one count of this clone. The rearrangement links TRBV6-5 to TRBJ1-1, with TRBD1 identical over 7 bases. The length of the CDR3 is 12 residues. The V gene end was trimmed by 5 bases and the J gene end by 7 bases; junction bases not matched to a gene: 4. Germline V gene lookup returns CDR1 MNHEY and CDR2 SVGAGI. The CDR3 bases are TGTGCCAGCAGTCCTAACAGGGGTGAAGCTTTCTTT. Its protein is CASSPNRGEAFF.

The chain couples TRBV10-3 to TRBJ1-2; D remains ambiguous. CDR1 is ENHRY and CDR2 is SYGVKD in the germline V gene. The CDR3 extends over 13 amino acids. The V end lost 3 bases, the J end lost 4 bases, and 9 bases lay between the germline ends. The CDR3 DNA follows: TGTGCCATCAGTGATTCCCAGACCTATGGCTACACCTTC. As protein: CAISDSQTYGYTF.

The chain links TRBV27 to TRBJ2-1, with 8 bases matching TRBD2. Per the germline V gene, CDR1 is MNHEY and CDR2 is SMNVEV (reference sequence). The CDR3 runs 16 residues. V dropped 5 bases and J dropped 7; count of bases not matched to a gene: 13. The CDR3 loop is CASSTPEGRGGNEQFF. The CDR3 coding sequence is TGTGCCAGCAGTACCCCGGAGGGCCGGGGGGGGAATGAGCAGTTCTTC.

Turning to this clone: Its ends do not fully match the called genes, so a read error is possible. The chain recombines TRBV9 with TRBJ2-3, with 7 bases that match TRBD2. This CDR3 is 12 amino acids long. CDR1 and CDR2 (germline): SGDLS, YYNGEE. The CDR3 sequence: CASSGLGPTRYF. CDR3 nucleotide sequence: TGTGCCAGCAGTGGACTAGGGCCTACGCGGTATTTT.

V gene TRBV5-6 combines with J gene TRBJ2-3; a weak D match, TRBD1 (6 bases). Trimming stripped 5 bases from V and 0 bases from J, with 16 bases between. The germline gives CDR1 SGHDT, CDR2 YYEEEE. This CDR3 comprises 16 residues. Here the CDR3 DNA reads TGTGCCAGCAGTCGGGCCAGGGGAGTCAGCACAGATACGCAGTATTTT. Encoded protein: CASSRARGVSTDTQYF.

In its sample, this clone was seen once. The V call is TRBV4-2, the J call TRBJ2-7; D may be TRBD2 (6 bases). The germline V and J ends were trimmed by 0 bases and 3 bases, with 12 bases remaining between them. Germline CDR1 and CDR2: LGHNA and YNFKEQ. The CDR3 spans 15 residues. Here the CDR3 DNA reads TGTGCCAGCAGCCAAGATAGGGGAGGAGTCTACGAGCAGTACTTC. It yields the protein CASSQDRGGVYEQYF.